A selection of T cell receptor beta chains follows, all from one sample in a study of T-cell reconstitution after alpha-beta-depleted transplantation in children. TCRdb used MiXCR to reprocess the PCR reads, holding one entry per CDR3 protein. The sample lists hundreds of thousands of distinct CDR3 sequences, roughly 23% occurring once. The sequencing used PBMCs, mostly from graft donor cells, collected 360 days after TCRalphabeta/CD19-depleted stem cell transplant. The receptors shown here come from a boy younger than two who had a stem cell transplant for acute myeloid leukemia, so the T cells may come from the graft donor. Each CDR3 is given with its conserved first and last residue. The D gene is left open where the match is weak. Clone size is shown for a subset of rows, as once, few, many or a class of expanded clone.

>TRBJ1-5|TRBV3-1|15|-|-
TGTGCCAGCAACAACGGGGGGGAAGGCAATCAGCCCCAGCATTTT
CASNNGGEGNQPQHF
>TRBJ2-7|TRBV27|15|-|few
TGTGCCAGCAGTGCTTCACGCTCCGGGGTCCGCGAGCAGTACTTC
CASSASRSGVREQYF
>TRBJ2-1|TRBV24-1|15|TRBD2|-
TGTGCCACCAGTGATACGAGCGGGGGGACGGGTGAGCAGTTCTTC
CATSDTSGGTGEQFF
>TRBJ2-1|TRBV25-1|13|-|-
TGTGCCAGCAGTGAATACCGGTCCAATGAGCAGTTCTTC
CASSEYRSNEQFF
>TRBJ2-3|TRBV7-2|16|-|-
TGTGCCAGCAGCGCACAGGAAAACCCTAGCACAGATACGCAGTATTTT
CASSAQENPSTDTQYF
>TRBJ1-2|TRBV20-1|14|-|few
TGCAGTGCTAGAGTGGAGCTTACTAACTATGGCTACACCTTC
CSARVELTNYGYTF
>TRBJ2-5|TRBV20-1|14|-|-
TGCAGTGCGCCCAGGTCCCCGTGGCAAGAGACCCAGTACTTC
CSAPRSPWQETQYF
>TRBJ1-1|TRBV7-2|16|-|many
TGTGCCAGCAGCTTATCGGTTTACAGGGCTGACACTGAAGCTTTCTTT
CASSLSVYRADTEAFF
>TRBJ2-5|TRBV20-1|13|-|few
TGCAGTGCCCCCCCAGGGGAGGAGGAGACCCAGTACTTC
CSAPPGEEETQYF
>TRBJ1-2|TRBV7-9|15|-|few
TGTGCCAGCAGCCTACCTACAGGGAGTAACTATGGCTACACCTTC
CASSLPTGSNYGYTF
>TRBJ1-6|TRBV7-9|14|-|-
TGTGCCAGCAGCTTGGTGACCTTTAGTTCACCCCTCCACTTT
CASSLVTFSSPLHF
>TRBJ2-1|TRBV24-1|13|TRBD2|-
TGTGCCACCAGTGATTCGACTAGCGGTGAGCAGTTCTTC
CATSDSTSGEQFF
>TRBJ2-7|TRBV15|16|-|-
TGTGCCACCAGCAGAGTTGCAACCTTGGGACAAAACGAGCAGTACTTC
CATSRVATLGQNEQYF
>TRBJ2-1|TRBV7-3|16|-|many
TGTGCCAGCAGCTTAATGTTGGCGGGGGCTGACAATGAGCAGTTCTTC
CASSLMLAGADNEQFF
>TRBJ1-3|TRBV5-1|16|TRBD1|-
TGCGCCAGCAGCTCCCAGACAGGGCTCTCTGGAAACACCATATATTTT
CASSSQTGLSGNTIYF
>TRBJ2-2|TRBV12-3/TRBV12-4|16|-|many
TGTGCCAGCAGGGTGCAGGGGGGGCTGAACACCGGGGAGCTGTTTTTT
CASRVQGGLNTGELFF
>TRBJ2-1|TRBV6-5|15|-|many
TGTGCCAGCAGTTACTTGAACCACCTCTACGATGAGCAGTTCTTC
CASSYLNHLYDEQFF
>TRBJ2-1|TRBV7-3|15|TRBD2|many
TGTGCCAGCAGCTTAGCTAGCGGCCGCCACAATGAGCAGTTCTTC
CASSLASGRHNEQFF
>TRBJ2-3|TRBV12-3/TRBV12-4|13|-|-
TGTGCCAGCAGTTTTTTTCAGGGGATTACGCAGTATTTT
CASSFFQGITQYF
>TRBJ2-2|TRBV9|17|-|-
TGTGCCAGCAGCGTAGACCTGCGTAAACCAGGAACCGGGGAGCTGTTTTTT
CASSVDLRKPGTGELFF
>TRBJ2-5|TRBV12-3/TRBV12-4|16|TRBD2|-
TGTGCCAGCAGTCCACCTAGCGGGGGGACCCAAGAGACCCAGTACTTC
CASSPPSGGTQETQYF
>TRBJ2-1|TRBV20-1|16|TRBD2|few
TGCAGTGCTAGAGATCCCCTAGCGGGGATCTACAATGAGCAGTTCTTC
CSARDPLAGIYNEQFF
>TRBJ1-6|TRBV7-8|15|TRBD1|many
TGTGCCAGCAGGGACAGGGAAACCTATAATTCACCCCTCCACTTT
CASRDRETYNSPLHF
>TRBJ2-5|TRBV29-1|12|-|many
TGCAGCGTTGAGTGGCAGGGACAGACCCAGTACTTC
CSVEWQGQTQYF
>TRBJ2-1|TRBV18|13|-|-
TGTGCCAGCTCACCGGAAGACAGCAATGAGCAGTTCTTC
CASSPEDSNEQFF
>TRBJ2-5|TRBV24-1|17|TRBD1|-
TGTGGCACCAGTGATTTCCTGGGGACAGGGCAGGGAGAGACCCAGTACTTC
CGTSDFLGTGQGETQYF
>TRBJ2-7|TRBV5-6|16|-|-
TGTGCCAGCACCATGCAAATGCCGCTTAACGGGGACGAGCAGTACTTC
CASTMQMPLNGDEQYF
>TRBJ2-3|TRBV10-3|15|TRBD1|-
TGTGCCATCAGCGCGGACAGGGATAGCACAGATACGCAGTATTTT
CAISADRDSTDTQYF
>TRBJ2-7|TRBV12-3/TRBV12-4|19|-|many
TGTGCCAGCAGTTTTCAAGGGGGACGGGGGCAGGGTAGCTTCAACGAGCAGTACTTC
CASSFQGGRGQGSFNEQYF
>TRBJ2-1|TRBV5-1|18|-|many
TGCGCCAGCAGCTTGGATCTAATACCCGGGAGCTCCTACAATGAGCAGTTCTTC
CASSLDLIPGSSYNEQFF
>TRBJ2-1|TRBV20-1|11|-|-
TGCAGTGCAGCCGCTAGCTCTGAGCAGTTCTTC
CSAAASSEQFF
>TRBJ1-2|TRBV12-3/TRBV12-4|14|-|many
TGTGCCAGCACCCAAGGTCGGCAGGACGATGGCTACACCTTC
CASTQGRQDDGYTF
>TRBJ2-1|TRBV12-3/TRBV12-4|16|TRBD1|few
TGTGCCAGCAGACTAAAACAGGGGCTATCCTACAATGAGCAGTTCTTC
CASRLKQGLSYNEQFF
>TRBJ1-1|TRBV19|15|-|-
TGTGCCAGTAGTAGGAAAGGAGGGGCGGACACTGAAGCTTTCTTT
CASSRKGGADTEAFF
>TRBJ2-3|TRBV16|16|-|many
TGTGCCAGCAGCCACGGAACCCAGCCTAGCACAGATACGCAGTATTTT
CASSHGTQPSTDTQYF
>TRBJ2-2|TRBV12-3/TRBV12-4|16|-|many
TGTGCCAGCAGTTTAAGGATCAGGGAATCCCGCGGGGAGCTGTTTTTT
CASSLRIRESRGELFF
>TRBJ2-1|TRBV27|15|TRBD1|-
TGTGCCAGCAGCTTCAGGGACAGGCCGGTCGATGAGCAGTTCTTC
CASSFRDRPVDEQFF
>TRBJ2-5|TRBV27|15|-|-
TGTGCCAGTTCGGCGACGATATTGACCCAAGAGACCCAGTACTTC
CASSATILTQETQYF
>TRBJ1-1|TRBV5-1|14|-|many
TGCGCCAGCAGCTTGGGACAGCAGAACACTGAAGCTTTCTTT
CASSLGQQNTEAFF
>TRBJ1-4|TRBV15|14|-|-
TGTGCCACCAGCAGAGTGGCAGGTCAAGGGAAACTGTTTTTT
CATSRVAGQGKLFF
>TRBJ2-3|TRBV12-3/TRBV12-4|19|TRBD2|-
TGTGCCAGCTGGGCGCTCCTAGCGGGGGGACCTACTAGCACAGATACGCAGTATTTT
CASWALLAGGPTSTDTQYF